The following is a TCR beta chain sequence with its context. The data are from a study of T-cell memory formation after mild COVID-19. The V gene's germline CDR1 is SGHTA and CDR2 FQGNSA. The CDR3 covers 17 residues. The germline V and J ends were trimmed by 5 bases and 2 bases, with 22 bases remaining between them. TCRdb re-called the 5' RACE reads with MiXCR, one entry per CDR3 protein. Of about 430,000 distinct CDR3 sequences in the sample, 18% were seen once. This receptor was obtained from a young man who had mild COVID-19 (a few samples of this study predate the infection). Cell type and time point are not known. V usage is TRBV7-2 and J usage is TRBJ2-7, with D possibly being TRBD2 (7 bases). The sequenced material came from PBMCs or a T cell subset sorted from them (not recorded which). This chain's CDR3 is CASSRPVTVGGPYEQYF. The CDR3 nucleotides are TGTGCCAGCAGCCGCCCTGTGACCGTGGGGGGGCCCTACGAGCAGTACTTC. Filled out from reference TRBV7-2 and TRBJ2-7, the complete variable domain reads GAGVSQSPSNKVTEKGKDVELRCDPISGHTALYWYRQSLGQGLEFLIYFQGNSAPDKSGLPSDRFSAERTGGSVSTLTIQRTQQEDSAVYLCASSRPVTVGGPYEQYFGPGTRLTVT.